Presented here are 32 T cell receptor beta chains from one specimen sequenced in a study of blood T cell repertoires in COVID-19. Profiled with immunoSEQ multiplex PCR; TCRdb holds only in-frame clones, not every one. The sample includes nearly 400,000 clones, 85% to 90% of them seen just once. The sample comprised PBMCs or T cells enriched from blood (not recorded which). The origin of the receptors is a woman aged 25-40 years who had recovered from COVID-19.

V gene TRBV19 combines with J gene TRBJ2-2, with D hard to call. Trimming took 6 bases from V and 10 from J, leaving 9 bases between them. The CDR3 runs to 11 residues. CDR1 and CDR2 from the germline V gene are LNHDA and SQIVND (reference sequence). The CDR3 DNA sequence: TGTGCCAGTAGAACCCAGGAGGAGCTGTTTTTT. This gives the protein CASRTQEELFF.

This chain links TRBV15 with TRBJ1-1; D perhaps matches TRBD1 (5 bases). Germline-derived CDR1 and CDR2 are LNHNV and YYDKDF (reference sequence). The ends were cut back, 7 bases at V and 1 base at J, with 10 bases in the middle. This CDR3 region has 13 residues. The chain's CDR3 is CATMGQPNTEAFF. Here the CDR3 DNA reads TGTGCCACCATGGGGCAGCCGAACACTGAAGCTTTCTTT.

The CDR3 spells CASSYAGLAGDTGYF. The DNA for the CDR3 is TGTGCCAGCAGCTACGCGGGACTAGCGGGAGATACGGGATATTTT. This chain uses TRBV13 with TRBJ2-3; 14 nucleotides match TRBD2. The ends lost 4 bases at V and 15 bases at J; junction bases unmatched: 12. Germline CDR1 is PRHDT and CDR2 is FYEKMQ (reference sequence). The CDR3 contains 15 residues.

V usage is TRBV7-3 and J usage is TRBJ2-1; TRBD1 is a possible D gene (6 bases). V lost 6 bases and J lost 0, with 12 bases in between. CDR3 size: 15 residues. CDR1 and CDR2 (germline): SGHTA, FQGTGA. In nucleotides, the CDR3 is TGTGCCAGCAGTCCGATAGGGGGCTCCTACAATGAGCAGTTCTTC. It yields the protein CASSPIGGSYNEQFF. Filled out from reference TRBV7-3 and TRBJ2-1, the complete variable domain reads GAGVSQTPSNKVTEKGKYVELRCDPISGHTALYWYRQSLGQGPEFLIYFQGTGAADDSGLPNDRFFAVRPEGSVSTLKIQRTERGDSAVYLCASSPIGGSYNEQFFGPGTRLTVL.

The chain couples TRBV6-2 or TRBV6-3 to TRBJ2-5, with 8 bases fitting TRBD2. V shed 4 bases, J shed 7 bases, and the junction held 8 bases outside the gene matches. The germline V gene has CDR1 MNHEY and CDR2 SVGEGT. The CDR3 has 14 amino acids. CDR3 DNA: TGTGCCAGCAGTTGGGCGGGGGGAAGGGTGACCCAGTACTTC. Its translation is CASSWAGGRVTQYF.

The table lists this clone with a few counts. The rearrangement uses TRBV27 and TRBJ1-5; D is unresolved. The length of the CDR3 is 14 residues. Trimming stripped 3 bases from V and 7 bases from J, with 13 bases between. Germline CDR1 and CDR2: MNHEY and SMNVEV (reference sequence). This CDR3 is CASSFSGSGQPQHF. CDR3 DNA: TGTGCCAGCAGTTTTTCGGGGTCGGGGCAGCCCCAGCATTTT.

The chain joins TRBV5-5 to TRBJ1-3; D is unclear. The CDR3 runs 14 residues. The V end lost 0 bases, the J end lost 1 base, and 5 bases lay between the germline ends. The V gene's germline CDR1 is SGHKS and CDR2 YYEKEE (reference sequence). In nucleotides, the CDR3 is TGTGCCAGCAGCTTGGCGGGGTCTGGAAACACCATATATTTT. Encoded protein: CASSLAGSGNTIYF. Variable domain in full (rest from reference TRBV5-5 and TRBJ1-3): DAGVTQSPTHLIKTRGQQVTLRCSPISGHKSVSWYQQVLGQGPQFIFQYYEKEERGRGNFPDRFSARQFPNYSSELNVNALLLGDSALYLCASSLAGSGNTIYFGEGSWLTVV.

The chain has TRBV12-5 and TRBJ1-2; D call uncertain. Deletions cut 0 bases from V and 0 bases from J, with 11 bases between. CDR1 and CDR2 from the germline V gene are LGHNT and FRNRAP. This CDR3 has 16 residues. CDR3 residues: CASGLVVGSANYGYTF. In nucleotides, the CDR3 is TGTGCTAGTGGTTTGGTCGTGGGCTCAGCTAACTATGGCTACACCTTC.

This chain joins TRBV21-1 and TRBJ2-5; the DNA was not used to check the table's D call, TRBD2. TRBV21-1 is a recognized pseudogene. The CDR3 runs to 11 residues. The CDR3 loop reads CALNQRSTQYF. The CDR3 DNA reads TGTGCCCTTAACCAGCGGTCGACCCAGTACTTC.

This rearrangement joins TRBV18 to TRBJ2-1; TRBD2 matches 10 bases. The CDR3 sequence is 15 residues long. Trimming at V came to 2 bases and at J to 9 bases, leaving 7 bases not matched to a gene. CDR1 is KGHSH and CDR2 is LQKENI in the germline V gene. This chain's CDR3 is CASSPLLAGKGEQFF. The CDR3, as DNA: TGTGCCAGCTCACCATTACTAGCGGGGAAGGGTGAGCAGTTCTTC. Supplemented by reference TRBV18 and TRBJ2-1, the full variable domain reads NAGVMQNPRHLVRRRGQEARLRCSPMKGHSHVYWYRQLPEEGLKFMVYLQKENIIDESGMPKERFSAEFPKEGPSILRIQQVVRGDSAAYFCASSPLLAGKGEQFFGPGTRLTVL.

This clone was found once. The chain recombines TRBV18 with TRBJ2-7, with TRBD1 identical over 8 bases. V dropped 2 bases and J dropped 2; count of bases not matched to a gene: 5. This CDR3 has 15 residues. The germline V gene encodes CDR1 KGHSH and CDR2 LQKENI. For the CDR3, the DNA is TGTGCCAGCTCACCATCCGGACAGGGTACCTACGAGCAGTACTTC. This sequence encodes CASSPSGQGTYEQYF.

Comments on this clone: An end of the junction does not agree with germline; a read error may underlie this. The chain carries TRBV5-1 and TRBJ1-1; 8 nucleotides align to TRBD1. CDR1 is SGHRS and CDR2 is YFSETQ in the germline V gene. The CDR3 extends over 13 amino acids. The CDR3 region is CASSWTGNAEAFF. The CDR3 DNA reads TGCGCCAGCAGCTGGACAGGGAACGCTGAAGCTTTCTTT.

The chain has TRBV5-1 and TRBJ1-2, with 9 bases fitting TRBD1. With V trimmed by 6 bases and J by 5 bases, 8 bases remained unmatched. Germline CDR1 and CDR2: SGHRS and YFSETQ. The length of the CDR3 is 14 residues. CDR3 coding DNA: TGCGCCAGCAAGGACAGGGGAGTAGGGTATGGCTACACCTTC. Amino acid sequence: CASKDRGVGYGYTF.

V gene TRBV9 combines with J gene TRBJ2-3, with TRBD2 as a possible D gene (6 bases). Germline loops: CDR1 SGDLS, CDR2 YYNGEE. The CDR3 is 16 residues long. The V end lost 1 base, the J end lost 0 bases, and 12 bases lay between the germline ends. In DNA, the CDR3 is TGTGCCAGCAGCGTAACTAGCAGAACTAGCACAGATACGCAGTATTTT. This gives the protein CASSVTSRTSTDTQYF.

The V gene is TRBV5-1, the J gene TRBJ1-1; 10 bases fit TRBD1. CDR1 and CDR2 (germline): SGHRS, YFSETQ. The CDR3 covers 15 residues. Germline trimming cut 3 bases from V and 5 bases from J; bases unmatched to any gene: 7. CDR3 sequence reads: CASSWWTGGQTEAFF. The CDR3, as DNA: TGCGCCAGCAGCTGGTGGACAGGGGGGCAAACTGAAGCTTTCTTT. The full variable domain, its missing parts supplied by reference TRBV5-1 and TRBJ1-1, is KAGVTQTPRYLIKTRGQQVTLSCSPISGHRSVSWYQQTPGQGLQFLFEYFSETQRNKGNFPGRFSGRQFSNSRSEMNVSTLELGDSALYLCASSWWTGGQTEAFFGQGTRLTVV.

The CDR3 loop is CASSPSTGPGNTIYF. As DNA, the CDR3 is TGTGCCAGCTCACCATCGACTGGTCCTGGAAACACCATATATTTT. This sequence joins TRBV18 and TRBJ1-3; no clear D. The germline V gene encodes CDR1 KGHSH and CDR2 LQKENI. The CDR3 is 15 amino acids. V lost 2 bases, J lost 2 bases, and 10 bases lay in between.

The gene calls are TRBV2 and TRBJ2-2, with 7 bases lining up with TRBD1. J gave up 2 bases and V 6 bases, and 6 bases lay outside the gene matches. The CDR3 has 15 residues. Per germline, CDR1 SNHLY and CDR2 FYNNEI. The DNA of the CDR3 is TGTGCCAGCAGCTCCGGGACAGTCAACACCGGGGAGCTGTTTTTT. Residues: CASSSGTVNTGELFF.

V usage is TRBV11-2 and J usage is TRBJ2-1, with D possibly being TRBD2 (6 bases). V lost 2 bases to trimming and J lost 7 bases, with 15 bases between them. The V gene's germline CDR1 is SGHAT and CDR2 FQNNGV. This CDR3 contains 15 residues. The CDR3 loop is CASSLYSGSANEQFF. In DNA form, the CDR3 reads TGTGCCAGCAGCTTATATAGCGGATCTGCAAATGAGCAGTTCTTC.

The J gene is TRBJ1-4, the V gene TRBV5-1, with 10 bases aligning to TRBD1. The length of the CDR3 is 17 residues. The germline V gene encodes CDR1 SGHRS and CDR2 YFSETQ. With V trimmed by 0 bases and J by 1 base, 3 bases remained unmatched. DNA for the CDR3: TGCGCCAGCAGCTTGGAGGGGGACAGGGGAACTAATGAAAAACTGTTTTTT. It encodes CASSLEGDRGTNEKLFF.

The J gene is TRBJ1-1, the V gene TRBV7-3, with D maybe TRBD1 (5 bases). CDR1 SGHTA and CDR2 FQGTGA come from the germline V gene. Trimming cost V 3 bases and J 4 bases, with 12 bases left between them. The CDR3 has 14 residues. The chain's CDR3 is CASSLKGGGTEAFF. The CDR3 bases are TGTGCCAGCAGCTTGAAGGGCGGGGGCACTGAAGCTTTCTTT.

The chain couples TRBV7-2 to TRBJ2-3, with D maybe TRBD1 (6 bases). Germline CDR1 SGHTA, CDR2 FQGNSA. There are 14 residues in the CDR3. V lost 1 base and J 10 bases, leaving 15 bases between the germline ends. This CDR3 reads CASSLGQAMTAQYF. The CDR3 DNA sequence: TGTGCCAGCAGCTTAGGACAGGCCATGACTGCGCAGTATTTT.

The chain couples TRBV11-1 to TRBJ2-1; 10 positions agree with TRBD1. Germline CDR1 reads SGHAT; CDR2 reads FQDESV (reference sequence). The CDR3 is made up of 14 amino acids. Losses at the gene ends were 8 bases for V and 3 bases for J; bases not matched to a gene: 4. The CDR3 here is CASGTGALYNEQFF. The DNA for the CDR3 is TGTGCCAGCGGGACAGGGGCACTCTACAATGAGCAGTTCTTC.

The chain has TRBV7-2 and TRBJ1-4; a weak D match, TRBD1 (6 bases). The CDR3 extends over 13 amino acids. V lost 8 bases to trimming and J lost 7 bases, with 14 bases between them. Germline CDR1 and CDR2: SGHTA and FQGNSA. CDR3 residues: CASAAQGGEKLFF. CDR3 in DNA: TGTGCCAGCGCGGCACAGGGTGGTGAAAAACTGTTTTTT.

The rearrangement joins TRBV10-3 to TRBJ1-3; D is possibly TRBD1 (5 bases). Trimming took off 11 bases at V and 4 bases at J, with 15 bases between the two ends. This CDR3 is 13 amino acids long. CDR1 ENHRY and CDR2 SYGVKD come from the germline V gene. CDR3 loop: CAVKTASGNTIYF. CDR3 DNA sequence: TGTGCCGTAAAGACAGCGTCGGGAAACACCATATATTTT.

This clone showed up just once. The gene calls are TRBV10-1 and TRBJ2-3; maybe TRBD2 (5 bases). The CDR3 is 16 amino acids. Trimming left V 5 bases short and J 1 base short, with 16 bases between. Germline V gives CDR1 WNHNN, CDR2 SYGVQD (reference sequence). In nucleotides, the CDR3 is TGCGCCAGCAGTTCGAGAGGCTCCGGGGGCACAGATACGCAGTATTTT. Protein: CASSSRGSGGTDTQYF.

This clone was detected once. CDR3 region: CASSLSTSHNEQFF. For the CDR3, the DNA is TGTGCCAGCAGTTTATCGACTAGCCATAATGAGCAGTTCTTC. This chain links TRBV27 with TRBJ2-1; TRBD2 matches at 7 bases. The ends lost 0 bases at V and 7 bases at J; junction bases unmatched: 3. This CDR3 is built from 14 residues. The germline gives CDR1 MNHEY, CDR2 SMNVEV (reference sequence).

The rearrangement joins TRBV6-5 to TRBJ1-1; unclear D gene. Germline CDR1 MNHEY, CDR2 SVGAGI. The V gene lost 7 bases and the J gene lost 3 bases, with 15 bases spanning the gap. The CDR3 contains 14 residues. For the CDR3, the DNA is TGTGCCAGCACCCCGGGGAATGGGGACACTGAAGCTTTCTTT. This sequence encodes CASTPGNGDTEAFF.

V and J are TRBV10-2 and TRBJ1-5; 8 bases line up with TRBD1. The ends lost 4 bases at V and 2 bases at J; junction bases unmatched: 4. This CDR3 contains 15 residues. Germline loops: CDR1 WSHSY, CDR2 SAAADI. The CDR3 loop is CASSVGQGGNQPQHF. The CDR3 DNA follows: TGCGCCAGCAGTGTTGGACAGGGCGGCAATCAGCCCCAGCATTTT.

This chain uses TRBV18 with TRBJ1-5; weak D call: TRBD1 (5 bases). V was cut by 2 bases and J by 3 bases, with 11 bases left in between. The CDR3 spans 15 residues. In germline, CDR1 is KGHSH, CDR2 LQKENI. The CDR3 here is CASSPEGVINQPQHF. The CDR3 nucleotides read TGTGCCAGCTCACCAGAAGGGGTCATCAATCAGCCCCAGCATTTT.

The chain joins TRBV5-4 to TRBJ1-2; 9 nucleotides match TRBD1. With V trimmed by 0 bases and J by 4 bases, 10 bases remained unmatched. The CDR3 runs 17 residues. The germline CDR1 and CDR2 sequences are SGHNT and YYREEE (reference sequence). The CDR3 region is CASSLARTGTGIYGYTF. The DNA for the CDR3 is TGTGCCAGCAGCTTGGCCCGAACCGGGACAGGGATCTATGGCTACACCTTC. Full variable domain (missing parts from reference TRBV5-4 and TRBJ1-2): ETGVTQSPTHLIKTRGQQVTLRCSSQSGHNTVSWYQQALGQGPQFIFQYYREEENGRGNFPPRFSGLQFPNYSSELNVNALELDDSALYLCASSLARTGTGIYGYTFGSGTRLTVV.

This clone showed up just once. The J gene is TRBJ2-1, the V gene TRBV7-3; the D gene is possibly TRBD1 (6 bases). Germline-derived CDR1 and CDR2 are SGHTA and FQGTGA. V gave up 4 bases and J gave up 4 bases, with 14 bases separating them. The CDR3 is 15 amino acids. In DNA, the CDR3 is TGTGCCAGCAGCTCCCGGGACACGGAGTACAATGAGCAGTTCTTC. Translation: CASSSRDTEYNEQFF.

This chain joins TRBV5-8 and TRBJ2-3; maybe TRBD1 (6 bases). CDR1 is SGHTS, CDR2 YDEGEE, per germline. The CDR3 is 13 residues long. With 10 bases removed from V and 0 bases from J, the gap between germline ends came to 12 bases. The CDR3 coding sequence is TGTGCCGCCCAGGGGCTGAGCACAGATACGCAGTATTTT. Residues: CAAQGLSTDTQYF.